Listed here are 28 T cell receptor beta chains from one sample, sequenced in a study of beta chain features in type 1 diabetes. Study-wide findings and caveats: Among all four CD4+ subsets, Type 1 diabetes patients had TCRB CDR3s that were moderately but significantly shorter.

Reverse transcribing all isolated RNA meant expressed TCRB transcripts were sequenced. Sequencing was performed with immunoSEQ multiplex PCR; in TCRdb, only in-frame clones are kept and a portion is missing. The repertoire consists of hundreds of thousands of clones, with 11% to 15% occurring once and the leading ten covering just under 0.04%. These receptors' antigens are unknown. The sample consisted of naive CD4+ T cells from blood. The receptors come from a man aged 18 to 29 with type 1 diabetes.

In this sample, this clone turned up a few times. CDR3 amino acids: CSVEQTRSEQFF. The CDR3 region has the DNA TGCAGCGTTGAACAAACTAGATCTGAGCAGTTCTTC. The V call is TRBV29-1, the J call TRBJ2-1, with TRBD2 as a possible D gene (5 bases). Germline V gene lookup returns CDR1 SQVTM and CDR2 ANQGSEA. The V and J ends lost 2 bases and 9 bases respectively, with 11 bases between them. The CDR3 covers 12 residues.

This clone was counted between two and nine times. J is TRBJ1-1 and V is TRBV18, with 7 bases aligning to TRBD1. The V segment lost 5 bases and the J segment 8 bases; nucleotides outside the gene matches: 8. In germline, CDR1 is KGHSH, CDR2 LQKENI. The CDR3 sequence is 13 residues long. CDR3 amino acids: CASSGDRVEEAFF. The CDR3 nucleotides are TGTGCCAGCTCAGGAGACAGGGTTGAGGAAGCTTTCTTT.

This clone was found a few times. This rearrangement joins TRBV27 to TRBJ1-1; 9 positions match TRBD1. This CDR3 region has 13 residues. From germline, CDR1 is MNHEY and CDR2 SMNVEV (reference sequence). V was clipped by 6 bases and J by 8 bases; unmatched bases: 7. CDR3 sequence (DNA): TGTGCCAGCAGCCGGACAGGGGCTAGAGAAGCTTTCTTT. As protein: CASSRTGAREAFF.

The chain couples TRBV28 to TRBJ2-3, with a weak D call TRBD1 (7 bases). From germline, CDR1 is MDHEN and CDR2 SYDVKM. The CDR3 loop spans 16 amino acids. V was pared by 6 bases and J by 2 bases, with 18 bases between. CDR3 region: CASRLRGTAYTDTQYF. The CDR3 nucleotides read TGTGCCAGCAGGCTACGGGGGACAGCTTACACAGATACGCAGTATTTT. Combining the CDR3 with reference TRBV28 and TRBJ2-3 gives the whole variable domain DVKVTQSSRYLVKRTGEKVFLECVQDMDHENMFWYRQDPGLGLRLIYFSYDVKMKEKGDIPEGYSVSREKKERFSLILESASTNQTSMYLCASRLRGTAYTDTQYFGPGTRLTVL.

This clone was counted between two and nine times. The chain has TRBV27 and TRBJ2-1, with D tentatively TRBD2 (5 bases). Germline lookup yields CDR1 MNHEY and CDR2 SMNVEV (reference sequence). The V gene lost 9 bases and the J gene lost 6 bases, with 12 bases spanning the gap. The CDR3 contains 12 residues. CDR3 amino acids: CASSLLGNEQFF. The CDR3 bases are TGTGCCAGTTCTCTACTAGGCAATGAGCAGTTCTTC.

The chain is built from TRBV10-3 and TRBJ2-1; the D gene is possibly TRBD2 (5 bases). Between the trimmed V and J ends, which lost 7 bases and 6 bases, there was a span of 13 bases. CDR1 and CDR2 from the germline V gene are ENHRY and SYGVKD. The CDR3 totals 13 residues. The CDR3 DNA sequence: TGTGCCATCAAACGCGAGGGTATCAATGAGCAGTTCTTC. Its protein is CAIKREGINEQFF.

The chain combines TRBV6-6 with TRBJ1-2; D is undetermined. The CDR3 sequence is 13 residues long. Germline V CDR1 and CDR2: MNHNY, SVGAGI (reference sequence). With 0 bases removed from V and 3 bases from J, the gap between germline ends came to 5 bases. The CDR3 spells CASSYSADYGYTF. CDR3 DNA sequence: TGTGCCAGCAGTTACTCGGCTGACTATGGCTACACCTTC.

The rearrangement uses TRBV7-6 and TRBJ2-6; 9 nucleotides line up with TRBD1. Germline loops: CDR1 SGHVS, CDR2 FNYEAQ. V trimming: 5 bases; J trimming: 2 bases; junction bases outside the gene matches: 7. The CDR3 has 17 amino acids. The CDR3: CASSPDRGGAGANVLTF. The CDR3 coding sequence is TGTGCCAGCAGCCCGGACAGGGGAGGGGCTGGGGCCAACGTCCTGACTTTC. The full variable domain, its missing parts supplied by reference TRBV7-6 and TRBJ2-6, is GAGVSQSPRYKVTKRGQDVALRCDPISGHVSLYWYRQALGQGPEFLTYFNYEAQQDKSGLPNDRFSAERPEGSISTLTIQRTEQRDSAMYRCASSPDRGGAGANVLTFGAGSRLTVL.

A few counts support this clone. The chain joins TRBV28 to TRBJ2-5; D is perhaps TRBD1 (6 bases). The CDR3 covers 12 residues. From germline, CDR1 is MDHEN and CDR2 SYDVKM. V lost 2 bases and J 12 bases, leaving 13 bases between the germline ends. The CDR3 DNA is TGTGCCAGCAGTTTAAAACAGGGATTGGAGTACTTC. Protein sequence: CASSLKQGLEYF.

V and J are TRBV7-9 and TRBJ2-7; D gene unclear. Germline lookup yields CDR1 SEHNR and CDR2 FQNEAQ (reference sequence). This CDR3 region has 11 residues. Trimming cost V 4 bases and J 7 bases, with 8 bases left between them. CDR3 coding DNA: TGTGCCAGCAGCTCGCTGGGGGAGCAGTACTTC. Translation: CASSSLGEQYF.

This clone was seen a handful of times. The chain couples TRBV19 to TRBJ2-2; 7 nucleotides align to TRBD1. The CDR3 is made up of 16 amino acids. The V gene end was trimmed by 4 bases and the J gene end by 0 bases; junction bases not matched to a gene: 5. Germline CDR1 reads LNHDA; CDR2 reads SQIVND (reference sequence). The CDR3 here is CASSTLGTANTGELFF. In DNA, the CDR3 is TGTGCCAGTAGTACTTTGGGGACAGCGAACACCGGGGAGCTGTTTTTT. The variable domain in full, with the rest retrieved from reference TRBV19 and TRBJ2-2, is DGGITQSPKYLFRKEGQNVTLSCEQNLNHDAMYWYRQDPGQGLRLIYYSQIVNDFQKGDIAEGYSVSREKKESFPLTVTSAQKNPTAFYLCASSTLGTANTGELFFGEGSRLTVL.

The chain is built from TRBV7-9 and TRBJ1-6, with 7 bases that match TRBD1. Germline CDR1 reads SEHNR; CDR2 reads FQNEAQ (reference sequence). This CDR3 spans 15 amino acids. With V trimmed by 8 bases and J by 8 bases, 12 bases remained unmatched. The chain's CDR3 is CASWDSGNSYSPLHF. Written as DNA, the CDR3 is TGTGCCAGCTGGGACAGTGGAAATAGCTATTCACCCCTCCACTTT.

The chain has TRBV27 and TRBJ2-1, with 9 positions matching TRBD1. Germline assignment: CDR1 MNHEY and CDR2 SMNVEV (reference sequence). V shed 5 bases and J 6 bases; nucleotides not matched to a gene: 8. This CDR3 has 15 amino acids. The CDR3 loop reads CASSPGTGIFNEQFF. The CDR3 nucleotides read TGTGCCAGCAGTCCCGGGACAGGGATTTTCAATGAGCAGTTCTTC.

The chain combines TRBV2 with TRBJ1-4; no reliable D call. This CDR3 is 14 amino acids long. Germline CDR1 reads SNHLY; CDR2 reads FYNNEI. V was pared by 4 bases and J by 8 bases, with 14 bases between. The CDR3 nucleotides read TGTGCCAGCAGTGCCTCGGGATTGGGGGAAAAACTGTTTTTT. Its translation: CASSASGLGEKLFF.

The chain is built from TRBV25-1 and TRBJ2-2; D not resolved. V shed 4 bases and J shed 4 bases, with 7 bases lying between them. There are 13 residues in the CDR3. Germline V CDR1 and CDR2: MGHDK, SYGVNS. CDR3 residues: CASSVRVTGELFF. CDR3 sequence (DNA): TGTGCCAGCAGTGTGAGAGTCACCGGGGAGCTGTTTTTT.

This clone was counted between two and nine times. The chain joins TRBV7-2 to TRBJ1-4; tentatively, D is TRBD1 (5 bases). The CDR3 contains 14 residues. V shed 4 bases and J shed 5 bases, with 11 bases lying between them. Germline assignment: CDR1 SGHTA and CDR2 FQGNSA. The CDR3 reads CASSSQGENEKLFF. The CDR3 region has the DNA TGTGCCAGCAGCTCTCAGGGAGAAAATGAAAAACTGTTTTTT.

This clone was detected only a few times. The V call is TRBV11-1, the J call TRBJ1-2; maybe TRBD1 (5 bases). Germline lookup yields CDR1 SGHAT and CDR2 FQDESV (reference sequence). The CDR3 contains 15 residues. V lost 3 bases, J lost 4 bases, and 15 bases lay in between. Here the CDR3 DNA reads TGTGCCAGCAGCTTCGACGGGACCTTAATCTATGGCTACACCTTC. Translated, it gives CASSFDGTLIYGYTF.

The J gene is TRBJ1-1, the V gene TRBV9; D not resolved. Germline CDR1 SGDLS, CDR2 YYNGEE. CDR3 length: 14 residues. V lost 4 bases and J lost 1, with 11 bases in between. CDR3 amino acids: CASSPTWANTEAFF. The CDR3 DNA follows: TGTGCCAGCAGCCCCACGTGGGCGAACACTGAAGCTTTCTTT.

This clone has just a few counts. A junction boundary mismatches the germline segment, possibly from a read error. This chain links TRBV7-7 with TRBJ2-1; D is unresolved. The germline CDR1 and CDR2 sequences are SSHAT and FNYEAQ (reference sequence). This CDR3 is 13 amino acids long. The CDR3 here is CASSFAFGNEQFF. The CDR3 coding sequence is TGTGCTAGCAGCTTCGCTTTTGGCAATGAGCAGTTCTTC.

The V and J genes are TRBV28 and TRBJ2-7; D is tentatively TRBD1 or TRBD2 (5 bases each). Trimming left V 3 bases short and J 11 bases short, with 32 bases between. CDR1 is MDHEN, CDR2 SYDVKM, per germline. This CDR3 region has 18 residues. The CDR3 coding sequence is TGTGCCAGCAGTTTGGCGCTCCCACCAGGAAAACATACAGAGGGGAAGTACTTC. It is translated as CASSLALPPGKHTEGKYF.

The CDR3 loop reads CASSLRLAESLYEQYF. CDR3 nucleotide sequence: TGTGCCAGCAGCTTAAGACTAGCGGAGAGCCTTTACGAGCAGTACTTC. The chain links TRBV11-1 to TRBJ2-7; 9 bases align to TRBD2. V lost 2 bases, J lost 4 bases, and 9 bases stayed unmatched. The CDR3 sequence is 16 residues long. Germline V lookup: CDR1 SGHAT, CDR2 FQDESV (reference sequence).

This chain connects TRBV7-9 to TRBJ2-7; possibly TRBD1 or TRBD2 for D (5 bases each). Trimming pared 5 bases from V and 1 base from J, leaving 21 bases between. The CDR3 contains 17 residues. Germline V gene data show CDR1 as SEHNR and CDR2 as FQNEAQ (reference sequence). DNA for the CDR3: TGTGCCAGCAGCCTCCGTCGGGGACCTTTACTATCCTACGAGCAGTACTTC. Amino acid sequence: CASSLRRGPLLSYEQYF.

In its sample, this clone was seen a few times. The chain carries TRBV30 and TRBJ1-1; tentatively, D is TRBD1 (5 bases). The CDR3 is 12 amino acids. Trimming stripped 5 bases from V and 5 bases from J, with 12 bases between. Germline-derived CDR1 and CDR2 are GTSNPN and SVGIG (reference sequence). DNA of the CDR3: TGTGCCTGGGGGGGTTATAGGACTGAAGCTTTCTTT. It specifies CAWGGYRTEAFF.

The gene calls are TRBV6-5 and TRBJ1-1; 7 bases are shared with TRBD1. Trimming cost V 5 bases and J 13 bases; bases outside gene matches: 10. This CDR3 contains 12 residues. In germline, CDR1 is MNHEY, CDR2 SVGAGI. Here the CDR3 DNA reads TGTGCCAGCAGTGCAGGGACAGCTTACTTTTTCTTT. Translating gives CASSAGTAYFFF.

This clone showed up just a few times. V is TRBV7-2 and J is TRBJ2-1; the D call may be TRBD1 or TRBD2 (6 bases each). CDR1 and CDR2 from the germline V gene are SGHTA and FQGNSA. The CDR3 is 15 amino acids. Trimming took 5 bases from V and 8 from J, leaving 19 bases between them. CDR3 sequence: CASSTPRGRIHEQFF. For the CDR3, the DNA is TGTGCCAGCAGCACACCCCGGGGGCGTATTCATGAGCAGTTCTTC.

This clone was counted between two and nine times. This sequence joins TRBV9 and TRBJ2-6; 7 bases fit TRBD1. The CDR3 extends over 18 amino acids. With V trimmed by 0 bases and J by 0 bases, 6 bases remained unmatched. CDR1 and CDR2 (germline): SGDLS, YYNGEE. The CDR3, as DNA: TGTGCCAGCAGCGTAGTGCCAGGGGGATACTCTGGGGCCAACGTCCTGACTTTC. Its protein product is CASSVVPGGYSGANVLTF.

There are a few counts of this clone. The CDR3 sequence is CATSTTSGDSRFRTDTQYF. The CDR3 coding sequence is TGTGCCACCAGCACAACATCAGGGGATTCGAGGTTCCGCACAGATACGCAGTATTTT. The rearrangement uses TRBV15 and TRBJ2-3; a weak D match, TRBD1 (6 bases). V gave up 4 bases and J gave up 1 base, with 24 bases separating them. The length of the CDR3 is 19 residues. Germline CDR1 is LNHNV and CDR2 is YYDKDF (reference sequence).

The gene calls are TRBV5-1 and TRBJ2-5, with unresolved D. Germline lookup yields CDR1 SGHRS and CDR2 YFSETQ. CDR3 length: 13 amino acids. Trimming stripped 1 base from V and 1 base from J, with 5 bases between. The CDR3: CASSLQAQETQYF. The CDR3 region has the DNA TGCGCCAGCAGCTTGCAGGCCCAAGAGACCCAGTACTTC.